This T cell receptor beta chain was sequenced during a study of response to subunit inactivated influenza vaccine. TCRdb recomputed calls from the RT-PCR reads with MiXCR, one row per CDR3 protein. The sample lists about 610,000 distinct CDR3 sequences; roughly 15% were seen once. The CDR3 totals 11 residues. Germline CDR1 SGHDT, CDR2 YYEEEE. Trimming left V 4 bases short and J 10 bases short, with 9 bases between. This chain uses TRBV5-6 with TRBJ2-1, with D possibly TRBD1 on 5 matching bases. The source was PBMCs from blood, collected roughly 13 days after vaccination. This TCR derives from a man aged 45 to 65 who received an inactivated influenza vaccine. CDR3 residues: CASSVNREQFF. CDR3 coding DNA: TGTGCCAGCAGCGTAAACAGGGAGCAGTTCTTC. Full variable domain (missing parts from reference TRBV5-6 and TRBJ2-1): DAGVTQSPTHLIKTRGQQVTLRCSPKSGHDTVSWYQQALGQGPQFIFQYYEEEERQRGNFPDRFSGHQFPNYSSELNVNALLLGDSALYLCASSVNREQFFGPGTRLTVL.